This entry describes one TCR beta chain. Its antigen is unidentified. The assay was immunoSEQ multiplex PCR, and TCRdb's table has in-frame clones only and misses some. The table lists tens of thousands of clones, 90% to 95% of them singletons, with roughly 4.8% in the top ten. Germline assignment: CDR1 SGHRS and CDR2 YFSETQ. Trimming stripped 9 bases from V and 0 bases from J, with 17 bases between. The CDR3 is 15 amino acids. This specimen belongs to a study of T cell responses to AZD1222 COVID-19 vaccine. Study results and limitations: There were mostly white British donors and more females than males, and clonal diversity was possibly underestimated.

The starting material was peripheral blood, obtained on day 0 of MenACWY control vaccination. The chain combines TRBV5-1 with TRBJ2-3, with a tentative D call TRBD2 (6 bases). The clonotype originates from an adult in good health. The CDR3 coding sequence is TGCGCCACTTCCCCAGGGACTTCTAGCACAGATACGCAGTATTTT. It codes for CATSPGTSSTDTQYF.